This T cell receptor beta chain was obtained from a study of T cell responses to AZD1222 COVID-19 vaccine. Overall study findings and caveats: White British donors predominated, females outnumbered males, and clonal diversity was possibly underestimated. Just a handful of AZD1222 recipients were seropositive at baseline. No repertoire was sampled before or during the peak T cell response, only after it.

Here immunoSEQ multiplex PCR was the method, and the copy in TCRdb shows in-frame clones only, minus some. The table includes 55,000 to 90,000 clones, 75% to 85% detected once. The germline CDR1 and CDR2 sequences are SGHNT and YYREEE (reference sequence). J gave up 5 bases and V 4 bases, and 3 bases lay outside the gene matches. The CDR3 is made up of 14 amino acids. Notes on this clone: Its antigen is unidentified.

The sequence came from an adult in good health. Sequencing used peripheral blood, obtained on day 0 of AZD1222 vaccination. This chain links TRBV5-4 with TRBJ2-2, with 9 bases identical to TRBD1. CDR3 nucleotides: TGTGCCAGCAGCGCCGGACAGGGGACCGGGGAGCTGTTTTTT. Amino acids: CASSAGQGTGELFF.